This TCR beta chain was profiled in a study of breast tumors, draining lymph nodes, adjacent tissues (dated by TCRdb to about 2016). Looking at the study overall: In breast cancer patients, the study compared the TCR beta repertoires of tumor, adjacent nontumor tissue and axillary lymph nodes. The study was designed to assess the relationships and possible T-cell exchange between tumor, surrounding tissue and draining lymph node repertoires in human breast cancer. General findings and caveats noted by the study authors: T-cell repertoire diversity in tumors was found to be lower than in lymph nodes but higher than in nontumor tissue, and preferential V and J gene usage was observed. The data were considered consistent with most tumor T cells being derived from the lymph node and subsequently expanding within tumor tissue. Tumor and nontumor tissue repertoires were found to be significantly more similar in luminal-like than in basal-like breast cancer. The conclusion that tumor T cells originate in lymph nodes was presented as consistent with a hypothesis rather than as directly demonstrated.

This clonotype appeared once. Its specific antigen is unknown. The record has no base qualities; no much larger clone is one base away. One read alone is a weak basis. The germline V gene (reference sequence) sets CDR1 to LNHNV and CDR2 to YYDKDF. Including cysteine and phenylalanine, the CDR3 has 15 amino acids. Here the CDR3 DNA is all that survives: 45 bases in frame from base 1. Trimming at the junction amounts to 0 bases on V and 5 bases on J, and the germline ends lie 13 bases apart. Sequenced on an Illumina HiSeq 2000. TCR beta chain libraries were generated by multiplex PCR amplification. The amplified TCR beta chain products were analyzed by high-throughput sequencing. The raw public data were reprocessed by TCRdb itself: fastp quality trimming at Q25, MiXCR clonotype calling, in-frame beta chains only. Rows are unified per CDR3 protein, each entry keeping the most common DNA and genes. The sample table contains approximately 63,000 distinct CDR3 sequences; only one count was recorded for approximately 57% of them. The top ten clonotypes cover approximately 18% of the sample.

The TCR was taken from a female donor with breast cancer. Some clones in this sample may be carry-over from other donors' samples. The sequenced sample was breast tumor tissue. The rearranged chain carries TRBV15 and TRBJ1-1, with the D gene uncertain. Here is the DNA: TGTGCCACCAGCAGAGACCGGATCTGGGGTACTGAAGCTTTCTTT. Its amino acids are CATSRDRIWGTEAFF.